This TCR beta chain was identified during a study of T cells in Graves' hyperthyroidism and ophthalmopathy. Regarding the study as a whole: Ophthalmopathy cases were set apart from stable hyperthyroidism by a 13 V-J model.

About this clonotype: Its antigen is currently unknown.

The germline V gene encodes CDR1 SEHNR and CDR2 FQNEAQ (reference sequence). The ends lost 5 bases at V and 0 bases at J; junction bases unmatched: 5. This CDR3 spans 15 amino acids. Clinical symptoms, serum thyroxine, TRAb, thyroid ultrasound and orbital computed tomography established diagnosis. The PBMCs had their origin in roughly 10 ml of fresh peripheral blood. There were TCR beta CDR3 regions amplified from RNA transcripts. HTBI primers were the set used in a first-round RT-PCR of the TCR CDR3. TCRdb recomputed calls from the multiplex PCR reads with MiXCR, one row per CDR3 protein. The sample carries around 520,000 distinct CDR3 sequences, 11% to 15% recorded once.

Sequencing was performed on blood. The rearrangement uses TRBV7-9 and TRBJ2-3; 7 nucleotides align to TRBD1. This receptor was identified in a woman between 40 and 50 years old with Graves' hyperthyroidism. The chain's CDR3 is CASSPGTDSTDTQYF. CDR3 sequence (DNA): TGTGCCAGCAGCCCCGGGACAGACAGCACAGATACGCAGTATTTT. Looking up the rest from reference TRBV7-9 and TRBJ2-3 gives the full variable domain: DTGVSQNPRHKITKRGQNVTFRCDPISEHNRLYWYRQTLGQGPEFLTYFQNEAQLEKSRLLSDRFSAERPKGSFSTLEIQRTEQGDSAMYLCASSPGTDSTDTQYFGPGTRLTVL.